Shown below are 30 T cell receptor beta chains from a single sample sequenced in a study of vaccination and CD4 T cells after COVID-19. These TCRs' antigens remain unknown. The treatment was: roughly nine-day PBMC culture with coronavirus spike peptide pools or control peptides (ViraFEST assay). The Oncomine TCR Beta short-read assay sequenced DNA from cultured CD4+ T cells. TCRdb reanalysed the PCR reads using MiXCR and keeps one entry per CDR3 protein. Among thousands of distinct CDR3 sequences listed, about 47% were seen once. Source material: CD4+ T cells from blood, cultured in vitro. Receptors originate from a human donor who had recovered from COVID-19.

The chain employs TRBV30 and TRBJ1-2; TRBD1 matches 9 bases. The CDR3 is 17 residues long. From germline, CDR1 is GTSNPN and CDR2 SVGIG (reference sequence). Trimming cost V 4 bases and J 5 bases; bases outside gene matches: 17. This chain's CDR3 is CAWISPGQGLFGYGYTF. In DNA, the CDR3 is TGTGCCTGGATTTCACCGGGACAGGGTCTTTTTGGTTATGGCTACACCTTC. Together with reference TRBV30 and TRBJ1-2, the CDR3 gives the full variable domain: SQTIHQWPATLVQPVGSPLSLECTVEGTSNPNLYWYRQAAGRGLQLLFYSVGIGQISSEVPQNLSASRPQDRQFILSSKKLLLSDSGFYLCAWISPGQGLFGYGYTFGSGTRLTVV.

The V call is TRBV18, the J call TRBJ1-1, with a possible D match to TRBD1 (5 bases). Trimming took off 2 bases at V and 6 bases at J, with 16 bases between the two ends. From germline, CDR1 is KGHSH and CDR2 LQKENI. The CDR3 is made up of 15 amino acids. The CDR3 here is CASSPGEAGDSEAFF. The CDR3 nucleotides are TGTGCCAGCTCACCAGGTGAGGCGGGGGACTCTGAAGCTTTCTTT.

The chain carries TRBV19 and TRBJ1-5; TRBD1 matches at 7 bases. The length of the CDR3 is 15 residues. With V trimmed by 9 bases and J by 4 bases, 12 bases remained unmatched. Germline values: CDR1 LNHDA, CDR2 SQIVND (reference sequence). CDR3 in amino acids: CARPKPRDSNQPQHF. In DNA, the CDR3 is TGTGCCAGGCCGAAGCCCCGGGACAGTAATCAGCCCCAGCATTTT.

This clonotype was counted a few times. The genes are TRBV20-1 and TRBJ2-7; 15 bases match TRBD2. V lost 6 bases, J lost 6 bases, and 6 bases stayed unmatched. This CDR3 is built from 14 residues. Germline V gene lookup returns CDR1 DFQATT and CDR2 SNEGSKA (reference sequence). CDR3 nucleotide sequence: TGCAGTGCGATCGGACTAGCGGGAGGGGGCGAGCAGTACTTC. It encodes CSAIGLAGGGEQYF.

This rearrangement joins TRBV12-3 or TRBV12-4 to TRBJ1-6; 7 positions agree with TRBD1. The CDR3 is made up of 14 amino acids. With V trimmed by 8 bases and J by 2 bases, 3 bases remained unmatched. The CDR3 loop is CASGQGAYNSPLHF. DNA of the CDR3: TGTGCCAGCGGCCAGGGGGCCTATAATTCACCCCTCCACTTT.

Worth noting for this clonotype: An end of the junction differs from the germline gene, which may be a read error. This sequence joins TRBV6-1 and TRBJ2-7; 7 positions match TRBD1. Germline CDR1 and CDR2: MNHNS and SASEGT. The CDR3 spans 16 residues. The CDR3 region is CASREEIGTASYEQYF. The CDR3, as DNA: TGTGCCAGCCGTGAAGAAATAGGGACAGCCTCCTACGAGCAGTACTTC.

The chain has TRBV18 and TRBJ1-5, with D unresolved. CDR1 is KGHSH and CDR2 is LQKENI in the germline V gene. The V end was cut by 2 bases, the J end by 2 bases, with 4 bases between. The CDR3 runs 13 residues. The CDR3 nucleotides are TGTGCCAGCTCACCAGGGGGCAATCAGCCCCAGCATTTT. Its translation: CASSPGGNQPQHF.

The chain employs TRBV24-1 and TRBJ1-5; maybe TRBD1 (5 bases). V lost 4 bases and J 5 bases, leaving 14 bases between the germline ends. Germline V lookup: CDR1 KGHDR, CDR2 SFDVKD. The CDR3 runs to 15 residues. CDR3 bases: TGTGCCACCAGTGACGGCAGGGTAGCAGATCAGCCCCAGCATTTT. It translates to CATSDGRVADQPQHF.

The chain has TRBV28 and TRBJ2-3; 8 nucleotides align to TRBD2. CDR3 length: 15 residues. V lost 7 bases, J lost 1 base, and 7 bases stayed unmatched. Germline-derived CDR1 and CDR2 are MDHEN and SYDVKM. CDR3 sequence reads: CASIPGGERTDTQYF. The CDR3, as DNA: TGTGCCAGCATCCCCGGGGGGGAACGCACAGATACGCAGTATTTT.

J is TRBJ2-5 and V is TRBV7-9; 11 bases line up with TRBD1. V dropped 5 bases and J dropped 4; count of bases not matched to a gene: 6. This CDR3 contains 15 residues. Germline values: CDR1 SEHNR, CDR2 FQNEAQ (reference sequence). The CDR3 loop is CASSLGQGAVETQYF. The CDR3 nucleotides are TGTGCCAGCAGCCTCGGACAGGGGGCCGTAGAGACCCAGTACTTC. The entire variable domain, with the rest obtained from reference TRBV7-9 and TRBJ2-5, is as follows: DTGVSQNPRHKITKRGQNVTFRCDPISEHNRLYWYRQTLGQGPEFLTYFQNEAQLEKSRLLSDRFSAERPKGSFSTLEIQRTEQGDSAMYLCASSLGQGAVETQYFGPGTRLLVL.

This chain joins TRBV18 and TRBJ2-1, with D unresolved. The V gene's germline CDR1 is KGHSH and CDR2 LQKENI. V was cut by 6 bases and J by 3 bases, with 12 bases left in between. CDR3 length equals 14 residues. The CDR3 is CASSSYQFYNEQFF. For the CDR3, the DNA is TGTGCCAGCTCCTCCTACCAATTCTACAATGAGCAGTTCTTC.

This clonotype was seen a handful of times. The rearrangement links TRBV10-3 to TRBJ1-1; a possible D gene is TRBD1 (5 bases). Trimming pared 6 bases from V and 5 bases from J, leaving 19 bases between. This CDR3 has 15 residues. The germline V gene encodes CDR1 ENHRY and CDR2 SYGVKD. Here the CDR3 reads CAISPRGNRTTEAFF. As DNA, the CDR3 is TGTGCCATCAGCCCTCGGGGGAATCGAACAACTGAAGCTTTCTTT.

The gene calls are TRBV18 and TRBJ2-2, with TRBD1 matching over 11 bases. Trimming removed 5 bases from V and 0 bases from J; junction bases left unmatched: 2. Germline CDR1 and CDR2: KGHSH and LQKENI. The CDR3 covers 16 residues. Here the CDR3 reads CASSGQGATNTGELFF. In DNA form, the CDR3 reads TGTGCCAGCTCAGGACAGGGGGCCACGAACACCGGGGAGCTGTTTTTT.

The chain recombines TRBV6-4 with TRBJ1-6; 9 positions agree with TRBD1. The V gene end was trimmed by 6 bases and the J gene end by 8 bases; junction bases not matched to a gene: 8. CDR3 size: 15 residues. The germline gives CDR1 MRHNA, CDR2 SNTAGT. The DNA of the CDR3 is TGTGCCAGCAGCACGGGACAGGGTCTCCATTCACCCCTCCACTTT. Translating it yields CASSTGQGLHSPLHF.

This clonotype was observed a handful of times. The chain uses TRBV6-2 or TRBV6-3 and TRBJ2-3; D is undetermined. The CDR3 covers 12 residues. The V gene lost 10 bases and the J gene lost 2 bases, with 10 bases spanning the gap. From germline, CDR1 is MNHEY and CDR2 SVGEGT. CDR3 sequence (DNA): TGTGCCACCACAGAGCCCACAGATACGCAGTATTTT. Protein sequence: CATTEPTDTQYF.

This clonotype showed up just once. This chain links TRBV5-1 with TRBJ1-4; no reliable D call. CDR3 length: 15 residues. In germline, CDR1 is SGHRS, CDR2 YFSETQ. V was clipped by 0 bases and J by 10 bases, with 16 bases between them. The CDR3 loop reads CASSLDGSLLGKLFF. Written as DNA, the CDR3 is TGCGCCAGCAGCTTGGATGGGTCTCTACTTGGAAAACTGTTTTTT. Variable domain in full (rest from reference TRBV5-1 and TRBJ1-4): KAGVTQTPRYLIKTRGQQVTLSCSPISGHRSVSWYQQTPGQGLQFLFEYFSETQRNKGNFPGRFSGRQFSNSRSEMNVSTLELGDSALYLCASSLDGSLLGKLFFGSGTQLSVL.

This clonotype was seen a few times. This rearrangement joins TRBV19 to TRBJ1-1; D is perhaps TRBD1 (5 bases). From germline, CDR1 is LNHDA and CDR2 SQIVND (reference sequence). Trimming pared 3 bases from V and 1 base from J, leaving 9 bases between. The CDR3 is made up of 14 amino acids. The DNA of the CDR3 is TGTGCCAGTAGTATTGGACAAAGGAACACTGAAGCTTTCTTT. Protein: CASSIGQRNTEAFF.

This clonotype was seen a few times. The CDR3 DNA is TGTGCCAGTGGGGGGGGAGGCAGCAATCAGCCCCAGCATTTT. Its protein product is CASGGGGSNQPQHF. This chain links TRBV19 with TRBJ1-5; D might be TRBD1 (5 bases). This CDR3 has 14 amino acids. Germline values: CDR1 LNHDA, CDR2 SQIVND (reference sequence). V lost 8 bases and J 1 base, leaving 12 bases between the germline ends.

The chain uses TRBV10-3 and TRBJ1-6; D possibly corresponds to TRBD1 (6 bases). The CDR3 has 14 amino acids. The V end lost 0 bases, the J end lost 6 bases, and 6 bases lay between the germline ends. From germline, CDR1 is ENHRY and CDR2 SYGVKD. CDR3 sequence: CAISESGGNSPLHF. DNA for the CDR3: TGTGCCATCAGTGAGTCAGGGGGTAATTCACCCCTCCACTTT.

This clonotype was observed a few times. This chain joins TRBV12-3 or TRBV12-4 and TRBJ1-5, with 7 bases aligning to TRBD1. The ends lost 5 bases at V and 3 bases at J; junction bases unmatched: 7. This CDR3 has 15 amino acids. The CDR3 reads CASSRGTAFNQPQHF. As DNA, the CDR3 is TGTGCCAGCAGTCGCGGGACAGCTTTCAATCAGCCCCAGCATTTT.

The chain recombines TRBV18 with TRBJ2-7, with 7 bases lining up with TRBD1. V gave up 6 bases and J gave up 0 bases; unmatched junction bases: 11. The CDR3 is made up of 16 amino acids. Germline values: CDR1 KGHSH, CDR2 LQKENI. The CDR3 sequence is CASSRPGTVNSYEQYF. The CDR3 DNA follows: TGTGCCAGCTCCCGTCCCGGGACAGTGAACTCCTACGAGCAGTACTTC. Full variable domain (missing parts from reference TRBV18 and TRBJ2-7): NAGVMQNPRHLVRRRGQEARLRCSPMKGHSHVYWYRQLPEEGLKFMVYLQKENIIDESGMPKERFSAEFPKEGPSILRIQQVVRGDSAAYFCASSRPGTVNSYEQYFGPGTRLTVT.

This clonotype was seen a handful of times. The V and J genes are TRBV27 and TRBJ1-5; 8 nucleotides match TRBD1. The germline V gene encodes CDR1 MNHEY and CDR2 SMNVEV (reference sequence). The V segment lost 6 bases and the J segment 7 bases; nucleotides outside the gene matches: 11. This CDR3 region has 15 residues. The CDR3: CASSRQGSGGQPQHF. CDR3 in DNA: TGTGCCAGCAGCAGACAGGGGAGCGGGGGACAGCCCCAGCATTTT.

This chain uses TRBV28 with TRBJ1-1, with 12 bases lining up with TRBD1. The CDR3 consists of 16 residues. Trimming cost V 2 bases and J 7 bases; bases outside gene matches: 8. Germline lookup yields CDR1 MDHEN and CDR2 SYDVKM. CDR3 coding DNA: TGTGCCAGCAGTTTAAGTGCGGGACAGGGGGCAATTGAAGCTTTCTTT. Translation: CASSLSAGQGAIEAFF.

A note on this clonotype: At one boundary the junction diverges from the germline segment, which might be a read error. The chain carries TRBV5-1 and TRBJ2-7, with a possible D match to TRBD1 (5 bases). This CDR3 is built from 12 residues. Germline V gene lookup returns CDR1 SGHRS and CDR2 YFSETQ. CDR3 DNA sequence: TGCGCCAGCAGGTTGGCAGGGTCCGAGCAGTACTTC. As protein: CASRLAGSEQYF. Complete variable domain (other parts from reference TRBV5-1 and TRBJ2-7): KAGVTQTPRYLIKTRGQQVTLSCSPISGHRSVSWYQQTPGQGLQFLFEYFSETQRNKGNFPGRFSGRQFSNSRSEMNVSTLELGDSALYLCASRLAGSEQYFGPGTRLTVT.

The CDR3 protein is CASSILGQGNQPQHF. Written as DNA, the CDR3 is TGTGCCAGTAGTATCCTAGGGCAGGGGAATCAGCCCCAGCATTTT. This chain connects TRBV19 to TRBJ1-5, with a weak D call TRBD1 (6 bases). Trimming cost V 3 bases and J 4 bases, with 13 bases left between them. The CDR3 runs to 15 residues. The germline V gene encodes CDR1 LNHDA and CDR2 SQIVND (reference sequence).

This clonotype was seen a few times. The chain links TRBV4-1 to TRBJ2-2, with D possibly TRBD1 on 6 matching bases. This CDR3 contains 15 residues. Germline V gene lookup returns CDR1 MGHRA and CDR2 YSYEKL. Trimming cost V 8 bases and J 0 bases, with 13 bases left between them. CDR3 nucleotides: TGCGCCAGCGAACCGGGACATTCGAACACCGGGGAGCTGTTTTTT. Its translation is CASEPGHSNTGELFF.

V gene TRBV11-3 combines with J gene TRBJ2-6; TRBD2 might be the D (5 bases). From germline, CDR1 is SGHNT and CDR2 YENEEA. CDR3 length: 15 residues. V lost 7 bases and J 0 bases, leaving 10 bases between the germline ends. CDR3 in amino acids: CASIIGSSGANVLTF. The CDR3 DNA reads TGTGCCAGCATAATAGGGAGCTCTGGGGCCAACGTCCTGACTTTC. Using reference TRBV11-3 and TRBJ2-6 for the parts outside the CDR3, the full variable domain is EAGVVQSPRYKIIEKKQPVAFWCNPISGHNTLYWYLQNLGQGPELLIRYENEEAVDDSQLPKDRFSAERLKGVDSTLKIQPAELGDSAVYLCASIIGSSGANVLTFGAGSRLTVL.

This clonotype occurred once. The rearrangement uses TRBV5-1 and TRBJ2-1; TRBD1 aligns across 7 bases. Germline V gene data show CDR1 as SGHRS and CDR2 as YFSETQ. The CDR3 totals 15 residues. Trimming took 1 base from V and 9 from J; bases not matched to a gene: 10. The CDR3 is CASSLKGQLPSEQFF. The CDR3 DNA sequence: TGCGCCAGCAGCTTGAAGGGACAGCTCCCCAGTGAGCAGTTCTTC.

The J gene is TRBJ1-1, the V gene TRBV6-1, with D possibly being TRBD1 (6 bases). V shed 6 bases and J shed 4 bases, with 18 bases lying between them. The CDR3 runs to 15 residues. Germline values: CDR1 MNHNS, CDR2 SASEGT. CDR3 amino acids: CASRPKQGPLTEAFF. DNA of the CDR3: TGTGCCAGCAGACCCAAACAGGGCCCCCTCACTGAAGCTTTCTTT.

The J gene is TRBJ2-1, the V gene TRBV10-2; maybe TRBD2 (6 bases). CDR3 length: 13 amino acids. V dropped 6 bases and J dropped 4 bases, with 10 bases sitting between them. Germline CDR1 WSHSY, CDR2 SAAADI. The CDR3 DNA is TGCGCCAGCAGCAAGGACTATTACAATGAGCAGTTCTTC. Translated, it gives CASSKDYYNEQFF.